This is a list of T cell receptor beta chains from one sample in a study of beta chain features in type 1 diabetes. The method was immunoSEQ multiplex PCR; TCRdb's version includes in-frame clones alone and lacks a portion of them. The sample shows some 400,000 clones, approximately 16% of them seen only once. Sequenced: naive CD4+ T cells from blood. The origin of the receptors is a young woman in good health. CDR3s include the opening cysteine and the closing phenylalanine or tryptophan. D genes are given only for firm matches. Clone size appears in some rows only: once, few, many, or a class for an expanded clone.

v_gene	j_gene	d_gene	abundance	CDR3aa	CDR3nt
TRBV28	TRBJ2-7	TRBD2	.	CASTVTSGRTEQYF	TGTGCCAGCACCGTGACTAGCGGGAGAACCGAGCAGTACTTC
TRBV9	TRBJ2-1	TRBD2	few	CASSELASPTNEQFF	TGTGCCAGCAGCGAACTAGCGAGCCCTACCAATGAGCAGTTCTTC
TRBV7-2	TRBJ2-6	.	few	CASSLSGAGANVLTF	TGTGCCAGCAGCCTGTCGGGAGCCGGGGCCAACGTCCTGACTTTC
TRBV2	TRBJ2-3	TRBD2	.	CASSEVTSGRAADTQYF	TGTGCCAGCAGTGAAGTAACTAGCGGGAGGGCCGCAGATACGCAGTATTTT
TRBV30	TRBJ2-1	TRBD2	.	CAWSRSLTSGFYNEQFF	TGTGCCTGGAGTCGATCCCTTACTAGCGGCTTCTACAATGAGCAGTTCTTC
TRBV9	TRBJ2-1	TRBD2	few	CASSVATGPLAGHNEQFF	TGTGCCAGCAGCGTAGCTACAGGTCCGCTAGCGGGACACAATGAGCAGTTCTTC
TRBV7-2	TRBJ1-5	TRBD1	.	CASSLPGQANQPQHF	TGTGCCAGCAGCTTACCCGGACAGGCCAATCAGCCCCAGCATTTT
TRBV6-1	TRBJ2-4	.	once	CASSGETGQNIQYF	TGTGCCAGCAGTGGAGAGACAGGACAAAACATTCAGTACTTC
TRBV7-9	TRBJ2-7	TRBD2	.	CASSLTRTSSVEQYF	TGTGCCAGCAGCTTAACCAGGACTAGTTCCGTCGAGCAGTACTTC
TRBV9	TRBJ2-5	TRBD2	.	CASSVEGTSGRETQYF	TGTGCCAGCAGCGTAGAAGGGACTAGCGGGAGAGAGACCCAGTACTTC
TRBV11-2	TRBJ1-2	.	few	CASSSGGSNYGYTF	TGTGCCAGCAGCTCCGGCGGGTCTAACTATGGCTACACCTTC
TRBV5-1	TRBJ1-4	TRBD1	few	CASSPGQGEKLFF	TGCGCCAGCAGCCCAGGACAGGGCGAAAAACTGTTTTTT
TRBV11-2	TRBJ1-3	.	.	CASSLAGLSSGNTIYF	TGTGCCAGCAGCTTAGCCGGACTGAGCTCTGGAAACACCATATATTTT
TRBV19	TRBJ2-5	.	.	CASSTGTLYQETQYF	TGTGCCAGTAGTACCGGGACACTGTACCAAGAGACCCAGTACTTC
TRBV30	TRBJ1-1	.	.	CAWTRVRGSTEAFF	TGTGCCTGGACTAGGGTTAGGGGGAGCACTGAAGCTTTCTTT
TRBV25-1	TRBJ2-5	TRBD2	.	CASSKLPGLEEETQYF	TGTGCCAGCAGCAAGCTTCCCGGACTAGAGGAAGAGACCCAGTACTTC
TRBV30	TRBJ1-1	.	.	CAWSRGGRVSEAFF	TGTGCCTGGAGTCGAGGGGGTAGGGTAAGTGAAGCTTTCTTT
TRBV18	TRBJ2-1	.	few	CASSPLGANEQFF	TGTGCCAGCTCACCTCTGGGAGCCAATGAGCAGTTCTTC
TRBV29-1	TRBJ2-3	.	few	CSPGVRGQVDTQYF	TGCAGCCCCGGGGTCAGGGGTCAAGTGGATACGCAGTATTTT
TRBV5-1	TRBJ1-2	TRBD1	.	CASSLEGGNGYTF	TGCGCCAGCAGCTTGGAAGGGGGCAATGGCTACACCTTC
TRBV7-8	TRBJ2-3	TRBD2	.	CASSSREDTDTQYF	TGTGCCAGCAGCTCCCGGGAGGACACAGATACGCAGTATTTT
TRBV10-2	TRBJ2-2	.	.	CASSITGNTGELFF	TGCGCCAGCAGTATAACTGGGAACACCGGGGAGCTGTTTTTT
TRBV18	TRBJ2-7	TRBD1	.	CASSGTGYEQYF	TGTGCCAGCTCGGGGACAGGGTACGAGCAGTACTTC
TRBV18	TRBJ2-1	TRBD2	few	CASSPQRAGGYNEQFF	TGTGCCAGCTCACCCCAAAGAGCGGGAGGCTACAATGAGCAGTTCTTC
TRBV5-6	TRBJ2-7	.	.	CASSPYGQGRYEQYF	TGTGCCAGCAGCCCTTATGGGCAGGGGCGCTACGAGCAGTACTTC
TRBV21-1	TRBJ2-7	.	.	CASSPRSWAGAYEQYF	TGTGCCAGCAGCCCACGATCCTGGGCGGGAGCCTACGAGCAGTACTTC
TRBV2	TRBJ2-3	TRBD1	few	CASRNGQGDTDTQYF	TGTGCCAGCAGGAATGGACAGGGGGATACAGATACGCAGTATTTT
TRBV29-1	TRBJ2-3	TRBD1	few	CSVGSGQVGDTQYF	TGCAGCGTAGGGTCGGGACAGGTGGGAGATACGCAGTATTTT
TRBV28	TRBJ2-3	.	.	CASSKPEFPDTQYF	TGTGCCAGCAGTAAGCCTGAATTCCCAGATACGCAGTATTTT
TRBV28	TRBJ2-7	TRBD1	few	CASRLTGTGVFYEQYF	TGTGCCAGCAGGTTAACCGGGACAGGGGTTTTCTACGAGCAGTACTTC
TRBV10-3	TRBJ2-5	.	few	CAIGGTGTGETQYF	TGTGCCATCGGGGGGACGGGGACGGGGGAGACCCAGTACTTC
TRBV7-9	TRBJ1-2	TRBD1	.	CASSLPTGEGYTF	TGTGCCAGCAGCTTGCCGACAGGGGAAGGCTACACCTTC
TRBV28	TRBJ2-1	TRBD2	few	CASTRTSGTYNEQFF	TGTGCCAGCACCCGGACTAGCGGCACCTACAATGAGCAGTTCTTC
TRBV5-1	TRBJ2-7	.	.	CASSLGQNYEQYF	TGCGCCAGCAGCTTGGGACAGAACTACGAGCAGTACTTC
TRBV7-8	TRBJ1-5	.	once	CASSIGWGDSNQPQHF	TGTGCCAGCAGCATAGGATGGGGGGATAGCAATCAGCCCCAGCATTTT
TRBV6-5	TRBJ1-1	.	few	CASTTGRSEAFF	TGTGCCAGCACTACAGGAAGGTCTGAAGCTTTCTTT
TRBV9	TRBJ2-1	.	.	CASSVVPLRSSYNEQFF	TGTGCCAGCAGCGTAGTTCCCCTTAGGAGCTCCTACAATGAGCAGTTCTTC
TRBV14	TRBJ2-5	TRBD2	.	CASSLPKGVAGGETQYF	TGTGCCAGCAGCCTTCCTAAGGGAGTAGCGGGAGGAGAGACCCAGTACTTC
TRBV29-1	TRBJ2-1	TRBD2	.	CSVDRGGPSSYNEQFF	TGCAGCGTTGATCGGGGGGGGCCGAGCTCCTACAATGAGCAGTTCTTC
TRBV10-3	TRBJ2-1	TRBD2	.	CAISEPTAGLSSYNEQFF	TGTGCCATCAGTGAGCCCACAGCGGGGCTGAGCTCCTACAATGAGCAGTTCTTC
TRBV30	TRBJ1-4	.	few	CAWKTDGRSEKLFF	TGTGCCTGGAAAACGGACGGGAGGAGTGAAAAACTGTTTTTT
TRBV5-1	TRBJ2-3	TRBD2	.	CASSLGLAGGTSTDTQYF	TGCGCCAGCAGCTTGGGACTAGCGGGAGGTACGAGCACAGATACGCAGTATTTT